Included here is one T cell receptor beta chain sequence, with context. Which antigen it targets is not known. No much larger clone is present one base from it, and per-base qualities are unavailable. These data are taken from a study of control samples from healthy donors and cancer patients (TCRdb year 2020). The germline V gene encodes CDR1 MDHEN and CDR2 SYDVKM. From the cysteine through the phenylalanine, the CDR3 covers 18 amino acids. Just the 54-base CDR3 DNA is kept, in frame starting at base 1. Deletion took 4 bases off V and 2 bases off J, with a span of 21 bases between the germline ends. The library was produced with the immunoSEQ multiplex PCR assay. The clones in this table, taken by TCRdb from immuneACCESS, are in-frame only. Not every clone is retained; where verified, under half of the shortfall comes from an unresolved V gene, and the cause of the rest is unknown. This sample gives roughly 220,000 clones in total; roughly 94% of them show up just once. Less than 1.6% of the sample rests with the top ten.

The V and J segments used are TRBV28 and TRBJ2-1; TRBD2 might be the D gene, on 6 matching bases. Sequenced material: blood. The TCR originated in a man in his fifties or sixties in good health. At the DNA level, the sequence is TGTGCCAGCAGTTCTCCTTCGGGGGTGTCGGAGACCTACAATGAGCAGTTCTTC. Translation gives CASSSPSGVSETYNEQFF.